A selection of T cell receptor beta chains follows, all from one sample in a study of PD-L1 blockade in urothelial cancer. Here immunoSEQ multiplex PCR was the method, and the copy in TCRdb shows in-frame clones only, minus some. The sample comprises 48,000 or so clones, more than 75% of which are singletons, and about 10% rests with the top ten. This sample comprised PBMCs, obtained around atezolizumab (anti-PD-L1) treatment. These receptor sequences come from a man in his 60s with urothelial cancer. CDR3s include the opening cysteine and the closing phenylalanine or tryptophan. The order of the fields is D gene, J gene, V gene, clone size, CDR3 protein, CDR3 DNA. The D gene is left open where the match is weak. The listing skips clone size in some rows; elsewhere it reads once, few, many or a size class.

d_call: TRBD1
j_call: TRBJ1-5
v_call: TRBV6-1
clone_size: NA
cdr3_aa: CASRIRTGGDQPQHF
cdr3_nt: TGTGCCAGCAGGATACGGACAGGGGGGGATCAGCCCCAGCATTTT

d_call: TRBD2
j_call: TRBJ2-1
v_call: TRBV18
clone_size: NA
cdr3_aa: CASSPPPQRGDNEQFF
cdr3_nt: TGTGCCAGCTCACCTCCCCCCCAGCGGGGTGACAATGAGCAGTTCTTC

d_call: NA
j_call: TRBJ1-3
v_call: TRBV18
clone_size: NA
cdr3_aa: CASSPYSGSGNTIYF
cdr3_nt: TGTGCCAGCTCACCATACAGTGGCTCTGGAAACACCATATATTTT

d_call: TRBD2
j_call: TRBJ2-1
v_call: TRBV9
clone_size: once
cdr3_aa: CASSELAGGYNEQFF
cdr3_nt: TGTGCCAGCAGCGAACTAGCGGGGGGATACAATGAGCAGTTCTTC

d_call: NA
j_call: TRBJ2-1
v_call: TRBV9
clone_size: NA
cdr3_aa: CASVRDWNNNEQFF
cdr3_nt: TGTGCCAGCGTCCGGGATTGGAATAACAATGAGCAGTTCTTC

d_call: NA
j_call: TRBJ1-5
v_call: TRBV6-5
clone_size: NA
cdr3_aa: CASRSNRVEGQPQHF
cdr3_nt: TGTGCCAGCAGATCTAACAGGGTTGAGGGTCAGCCCCAGCATTTT

d_call: TRBD1
j_call: TRBJ2-7
v_call: TRBV18
clone_size: NA
cdr3_aa: CASSEVGQGASRQYF
cdr3_nt: TGTGCCAGCTCCGAAGTGGGACAGGGGGCCTCGCGACAGTACTTC

d_call: NA
j_call: TRBJ1-6
v_call: TRBV11-2
clone_size: NA
cdr3_aa: CASSLASSSPLHF
cdr3_nt: TGTGCCAGCAGCTTAGCTTCCAGTTCACCCCTCCACTTT

d_call: TRBD1
j_call: TRBJ1-6
v_call: TRBV2
clone_size: NA
cdr3_aa: CASRRTGNDNSPLHF
cdr3_nt: TGTGCCAGCAGGAGGACAGGGAACGATAATTCACCCCTCCACTTT

d_call: NA
j_call: TRBJ1-4
v_call: TRBV30
clone_size: once
cdr3_aa: CAWSVGARVGEKLFF
cdr3_nt: TGTGCCTGGAGTGTAGGGGCCAGAGTCGGTGAAAAACTGTTTTTT

d_call: NA
j_call: TRBJ2-1
v_call: TRBV11-3
clone_size: few
cdr3_aa: CASSTIGGTYNEQFF
cdr3_nt: TGTGCCAGCAGCACCATAGGGGGAACCTACAATGAGCAGTTCTTC

d_call: TRBD2
j_call: TRBJ2-5
v_call: TRBV6-1
clone_size: NA
cdr3_aa: CASSEAPRGAQETQYF
cdr3_nt: TGTGCCAGCAGTGAAGCTCCGCGGGGGGCCCAAGAGACCCAGTACTTC

d_call: NA
j_call: TRBJ2-1
v_call: TRBV7-8
clone_size: NA
cdr3_aa: CASSRSRVDISEQFF
cdr3_nt: TGTGCCAGCAGCAGATCCAGGGTCGACATCTCTGAGCAGTTCTTC

d_call: NA
j_call: TRBJ1-3
v_call: TRBV19
clone_size: NA
cdr3_aa: CASSRDGAFGNTIYF
cdr3_nt: TGTGCCAGTAGTAGAGACGGAGCATTTGGAAACACCATATATTTT

d_call: NA
j_call: TRBJ1-2
v_call: TRBV13
clone_size: NA
cdr3_aa: CASSKRTLNYGYTF
cdr3_nt: TGTGCCAGCAGCAAGAGGACACTGAACTATGGCTACACCTTC

d_call: TRBD2
j_call: TRBJ2-5
v_call: TRBV7-2
clone_size: NA
cdr3_aa: CASSPQAGGETQYF
cdr3_nt: TGTGCCAGCAGCCCTCAAGCGGGGGGAGAGACCCAGTACTTC

d_call: NA
j_call: TRBJ2-7
v_call: TRBV10-3
clone_size: NA
cdr3_aa: CAISGGPTEQYF
cdr3_nt: TGTGCCATCAGTGGCGGCCCTACGGAGCAGTACTTC

d_call: NA
j_call: TRBJ2-3
v_call: TRBV11-3
clone_size: NA
cdr3_aa: CASSLEGGMSTDTQYF
cdr3_nt: TGTGCCAGCAGCTTAGAGGGCGGGATGAGCACAGATACGCAGTATTTT

d_call: TRBD1
j_call: TRBJ1-1
v_call: TRBV7-6
clone_size: NA
cdr3_aa: CASSNGQATEAFF
cdr3_nt: TGTGCCAGCAGCAATGGACAGGCTACTGAAGCTTTCTTT